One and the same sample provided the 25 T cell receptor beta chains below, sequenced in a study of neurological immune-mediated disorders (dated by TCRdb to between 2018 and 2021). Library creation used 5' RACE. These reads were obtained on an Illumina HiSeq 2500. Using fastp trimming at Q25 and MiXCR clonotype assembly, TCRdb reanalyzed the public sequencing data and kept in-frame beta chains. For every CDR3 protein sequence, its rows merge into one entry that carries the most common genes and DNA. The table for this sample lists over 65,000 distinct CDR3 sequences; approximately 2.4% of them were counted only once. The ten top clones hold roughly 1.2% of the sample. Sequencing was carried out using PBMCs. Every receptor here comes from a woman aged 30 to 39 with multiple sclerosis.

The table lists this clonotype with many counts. CDR3 nucleotides: TGTGCCAGCAGCCGAGGGGCCTTGAATGAAAAACTGTTTTTT. This encodes CASSRGALNEKLFF. The gene calls are TRBV28 and TRBJ1-4; maybe TRBD1 (5 bases). Per germline, CDR1 MDHEN and CDR2 SYDVKM. With 6 bases removed from V and 5 bases from J, the gap between germline ends came to 13 bases. CDR3 size: 14 residues.

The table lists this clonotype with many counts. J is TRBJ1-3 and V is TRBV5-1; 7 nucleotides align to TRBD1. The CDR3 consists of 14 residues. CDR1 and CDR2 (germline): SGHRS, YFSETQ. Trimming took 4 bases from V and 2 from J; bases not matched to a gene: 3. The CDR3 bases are TGCGCCAGCAGCAAGGGGGCAACTGGAAACACCATATATTTT. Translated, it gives CASSKGATGNTIYF.

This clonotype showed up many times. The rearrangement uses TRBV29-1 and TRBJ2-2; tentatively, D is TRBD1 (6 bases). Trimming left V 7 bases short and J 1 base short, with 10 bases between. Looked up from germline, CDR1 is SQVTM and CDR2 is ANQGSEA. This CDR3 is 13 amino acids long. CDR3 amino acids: CSGQTGNTGELFF. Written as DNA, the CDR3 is TGCAGCGGGCAGACAGGGAACACCGGGGAGCTGTTTTTT.

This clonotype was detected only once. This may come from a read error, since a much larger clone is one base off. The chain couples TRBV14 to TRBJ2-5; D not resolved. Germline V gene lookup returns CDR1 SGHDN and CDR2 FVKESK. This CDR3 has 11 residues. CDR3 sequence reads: CDSSQTETQYF. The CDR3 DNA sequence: TGTGACAGCAGCCAAACGGAGACCCAGTACTTC.

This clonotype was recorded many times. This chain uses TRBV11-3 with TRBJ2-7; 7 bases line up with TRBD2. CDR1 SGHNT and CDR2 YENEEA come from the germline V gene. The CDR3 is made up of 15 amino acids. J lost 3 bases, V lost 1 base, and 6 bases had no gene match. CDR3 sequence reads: CASSLGGGGSYEQYF. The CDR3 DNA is TGTGCCAGCAGCTTAGGGGGCGGCGGGAGCTACGAGCAGTACTTC.

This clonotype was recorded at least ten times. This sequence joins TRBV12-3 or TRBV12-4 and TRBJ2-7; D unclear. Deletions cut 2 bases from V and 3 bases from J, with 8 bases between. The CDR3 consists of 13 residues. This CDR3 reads CASSLSPNYEQYF. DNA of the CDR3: TGTGCCAGCAGTTTAAGCCCCAACTACGAGCAGTACTTC.

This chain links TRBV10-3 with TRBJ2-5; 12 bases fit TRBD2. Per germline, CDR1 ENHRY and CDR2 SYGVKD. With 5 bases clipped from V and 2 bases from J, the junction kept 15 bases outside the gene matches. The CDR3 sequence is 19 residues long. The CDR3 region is CAISPNRTFGTSGQETQYF. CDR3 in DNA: TGTGCCATCAGTCCCAACAGGACCTTCGGGACTAGCGGGCAAGAGACCCAGTACTTC.

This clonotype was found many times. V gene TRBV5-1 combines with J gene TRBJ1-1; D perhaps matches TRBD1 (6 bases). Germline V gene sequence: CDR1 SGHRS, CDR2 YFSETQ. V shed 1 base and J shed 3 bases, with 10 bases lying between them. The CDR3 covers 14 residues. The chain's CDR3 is CASSLSGADTEAFF. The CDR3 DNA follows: TGCGCCAGCAGCTTGTCAGGGGCGGACACTGAAGCTTTCTTT.

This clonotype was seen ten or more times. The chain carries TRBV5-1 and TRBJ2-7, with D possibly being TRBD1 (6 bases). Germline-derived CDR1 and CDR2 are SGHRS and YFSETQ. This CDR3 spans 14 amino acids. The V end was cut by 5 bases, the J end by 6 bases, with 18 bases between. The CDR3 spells CASSGPAGDGEQYF. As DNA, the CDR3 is TGCGCCAGCAGTGGCCCGGCAGGGGACGGCGAGCAGTACTTC.

For the CDR3, the DNA is TGCGCCAGCAGTGACGGGACAGGGTACGGACAGCCCCAGCATTTT. Its protein is CASSDGTGYGQPQHF. The rearrangement joins TRBV10-1 to TRBJ1-5; TRBD1 agrees at 9 bases. The CDR3 is made up of 15 amino acids. Germline V gene sequence: CDR1 WNHNN, CDR2 SYGVQD (reference sequence). V trimming: 3 bases; J trimming: 7 bases; junction bases outside the gene matches: 7.

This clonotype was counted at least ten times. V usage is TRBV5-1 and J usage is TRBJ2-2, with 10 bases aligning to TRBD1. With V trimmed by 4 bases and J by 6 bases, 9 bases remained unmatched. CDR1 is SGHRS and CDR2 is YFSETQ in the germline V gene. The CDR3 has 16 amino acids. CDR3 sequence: CASSRTGTGASGELFF. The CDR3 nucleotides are TGCGCCAGCAGCCGCACCGGGACAGGGGCGTCCGGGGAGCTGTTTTTT. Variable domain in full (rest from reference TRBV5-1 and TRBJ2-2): KAGVTQTPRYLIKTRGQQVTLSCSPISGHRSVSWYQQTPGQGLQFLFEYFSETQRNKGNFPGRFSGRQFSNSRSEMNVSTLELGDSALYLCASSRTGTGASGELFFGEGSRLTVL.

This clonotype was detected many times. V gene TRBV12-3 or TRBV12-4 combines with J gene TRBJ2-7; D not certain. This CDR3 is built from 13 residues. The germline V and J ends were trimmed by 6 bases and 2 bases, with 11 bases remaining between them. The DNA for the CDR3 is TGTGCCAGCAGGTTCGCAGGAGCCTACGAGCAGTACTTC. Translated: CASRFAGAYEQYF.

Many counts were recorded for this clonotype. The CDR3 DNA sequence: TGCAGTGCTGGACGGGTCGGAGGGGGTACGCAGTATTTT. This sequence encodes CSAGRVGGGTQYF. The rearrangement links TRBV20-1 to TRBJ2-3, with D perhaps matching TRBD1 or TRBD2 (6 bases each). CDR1 and CDR2 (germline): DFQATT, SNEGSKA (reference sequence). V lost 5 bases and J 8 bases, leaving 17 bases between the germline ends. CDR3 size: 13 residues.

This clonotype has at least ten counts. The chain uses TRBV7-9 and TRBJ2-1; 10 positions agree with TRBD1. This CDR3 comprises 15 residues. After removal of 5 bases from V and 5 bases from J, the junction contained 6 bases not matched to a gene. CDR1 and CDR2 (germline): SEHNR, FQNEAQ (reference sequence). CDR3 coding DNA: TGTGCCAGCAGCGTAGGACAGGGGGGCGACAATGAGCAGTTCTTC. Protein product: CASSVGQGGDNEQFF.

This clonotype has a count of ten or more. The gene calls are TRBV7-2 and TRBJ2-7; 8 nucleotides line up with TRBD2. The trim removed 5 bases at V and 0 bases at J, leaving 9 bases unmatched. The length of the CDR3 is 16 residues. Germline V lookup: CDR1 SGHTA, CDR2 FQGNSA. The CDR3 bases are TGTGCCAGCAGCCCAACGGGTAGCGGGAACTCCTACGAGCAGTACTTC. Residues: CASSPTGSGNSYEQYF.

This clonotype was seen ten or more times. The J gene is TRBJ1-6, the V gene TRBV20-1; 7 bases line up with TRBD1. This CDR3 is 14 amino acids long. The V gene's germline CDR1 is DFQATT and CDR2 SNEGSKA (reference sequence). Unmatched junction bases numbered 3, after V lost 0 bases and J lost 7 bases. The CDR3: CSARDWDRNSPLHF. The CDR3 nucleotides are TGCAGTGCTAGAGATTGGGACAGAAATTCACCCCTCCACTTT.

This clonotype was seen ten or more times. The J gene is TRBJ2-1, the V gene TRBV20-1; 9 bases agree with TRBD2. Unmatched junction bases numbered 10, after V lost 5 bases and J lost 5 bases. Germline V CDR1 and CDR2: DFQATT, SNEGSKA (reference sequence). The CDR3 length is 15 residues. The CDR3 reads CSALVVSGSHNEQFF. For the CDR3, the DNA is TGCAGTGCTCTAGTGGTTAGCGGGAGCCACAATGAGCAGTTCTTC.

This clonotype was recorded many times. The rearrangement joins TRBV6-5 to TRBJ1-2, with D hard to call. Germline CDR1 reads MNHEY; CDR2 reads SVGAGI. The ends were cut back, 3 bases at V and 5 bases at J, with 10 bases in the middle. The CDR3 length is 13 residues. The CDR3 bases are TGTGCCAGCAGTTATGTGGGATTATATGGCTACACCTTC. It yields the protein CASSYVGLYGYTF.

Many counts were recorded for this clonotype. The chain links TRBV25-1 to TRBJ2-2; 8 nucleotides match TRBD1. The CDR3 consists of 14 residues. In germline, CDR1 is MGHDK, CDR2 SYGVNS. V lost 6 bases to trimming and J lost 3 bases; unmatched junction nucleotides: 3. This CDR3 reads CASRQGEYTGELFF. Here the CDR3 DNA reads TGTGCCAGCAGACAGGGGGAGTACACCGGGGAGCTGTTTTTT.

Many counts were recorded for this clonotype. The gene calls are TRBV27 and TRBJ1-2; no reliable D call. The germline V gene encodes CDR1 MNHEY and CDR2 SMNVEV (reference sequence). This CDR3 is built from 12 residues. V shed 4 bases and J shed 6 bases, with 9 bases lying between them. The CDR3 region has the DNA TGTGCCAGCAGTTCTGGGGATCATGGCTACACCTTC. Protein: CASSSGDHGYTF.

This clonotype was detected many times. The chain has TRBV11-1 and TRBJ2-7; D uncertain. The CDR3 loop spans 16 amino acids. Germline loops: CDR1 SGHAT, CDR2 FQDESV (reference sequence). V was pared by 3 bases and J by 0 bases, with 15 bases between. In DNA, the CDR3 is TGTGCCAGCAGCTTGGCTGACTCTATGAGCTCCTACGAGCAGTACTTC. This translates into CASSLADSMSSYEQYF.

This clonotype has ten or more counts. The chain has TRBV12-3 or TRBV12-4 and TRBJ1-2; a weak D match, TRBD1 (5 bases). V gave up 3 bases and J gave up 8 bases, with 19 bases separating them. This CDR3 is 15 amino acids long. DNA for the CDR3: TGTGCCAGCAGTTTGGGAGAAGGCAGGGATGGGGGCTACACCTTC. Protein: CASSLGEGRDGGYTF.

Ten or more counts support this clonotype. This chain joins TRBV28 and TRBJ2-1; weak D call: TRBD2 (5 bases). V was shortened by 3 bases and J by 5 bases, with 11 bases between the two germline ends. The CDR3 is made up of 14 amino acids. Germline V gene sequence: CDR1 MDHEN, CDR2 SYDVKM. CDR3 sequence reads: CASSLFPRDNEQFF. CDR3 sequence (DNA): TGTGCCAGCAGTTTGTTCCCGAGGGACAATGAGCAGTTCTTC.

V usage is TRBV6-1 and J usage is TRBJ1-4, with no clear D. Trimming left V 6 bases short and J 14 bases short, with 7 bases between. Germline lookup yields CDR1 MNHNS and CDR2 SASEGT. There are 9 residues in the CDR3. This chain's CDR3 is CASSRRLFF. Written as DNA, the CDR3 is TGTGCCAGCAGCCGTCGGCTGTTTTTT.

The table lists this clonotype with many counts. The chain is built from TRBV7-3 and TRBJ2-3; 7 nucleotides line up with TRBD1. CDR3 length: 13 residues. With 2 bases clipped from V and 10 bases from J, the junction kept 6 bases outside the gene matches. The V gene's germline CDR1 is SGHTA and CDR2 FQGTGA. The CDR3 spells CASSLAGGRAQYF. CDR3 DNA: TGTGCCAGCAGCTTAGCAGGGGGTAGGGCGCAGTATTTT.